This TCR beta chain appears in the sequencing data of a study of Tregs in tolerant kidney transplant recipients (dated by TCRdb to 2018 to 2020). A note on the overall study: TCRbeta sequencing was used in the study to identify donor-specific regulatory T cells before combined kidney and bone marrow transplantation, and the identified cells were then tracked after transplant. TCRbeta repertoire sequencing was used in a few healthy controls to compare several ways of expanding Tregs specific for an allogeneic donor. Broader findings and caveats from the paper: Because only a small number of patients were included, the study had limitations, and the results will need to be validated in larger populations as well as under other immunosuppression protocols. Expanding Tregs with activated donor B cells appeared to identify the most biologically relevant and donor-specific TCRbeta repertoire. Biological reproducibility was not directly addressed, though technical replication error appeared minimal.

For TCRbeta CDR3 sequencing, genomic DNA from the sorted cells was extracted using the QIAGEN DNeasy Blood and Tissue Kit. High-throughput TCRbeta CDR3 sequencing was carried out commercially through immunoSEQ, with PCR amplification with bias correction and internal controls included. As for the original processing: A unique productive TCRbeta sequence was defined by the CDR3 nucleotide sequence when primers matched, and otherwise by the CDR3 amino acid sequence together with the Vbeta and Jbeta genes. As a correction for sorting error, sequences shared between sorted populations at a frequency ratio of 2:1 or less were discarded, and the remaining shared sequences were assigned to the higher population. A sequence was defined as donor-reactive if the sequence was expanded at least 5-fold in CFSE-low cells compared with unstimulated cells and had a frequency of at least 0.01% in CFSE-low cells. Repertoire divergence was quantified by Jensen-Shannon divergence using the top 100 TCRbeta sequences ranked by frequency. When a sample had multiple sequencing runs, each run was corrected for sorting error separately and the runs were then pooled. What TCRdb holds here is the immuneACCESS table cut down to in-frame rearrangements. Part of the clones is not present; checked against another copy, under half of the missing clones reflect an unresolved V gene, and the others are unexplained. For V, J and clone size, that table is used; D and trimming come from the DNA. The sample table records 110,000 or so clones; 92% of these occur just once. Approximately 0.54% of the sample is held by the ten biggest clonotypes.

The CDR1 and CDR2 encoded by the germline V gene are SGHNT and YENEEA. Including cysteine and phenylalanine, the CDR3 has 18 amino acids. Of the read, only the CDR3 DNA is kept; its 54 bases are in frame from base 1. V was cut back by 2 bases and J by 1 base, leaving a gap of 18 bases between them. Remarks on this clone: Its antigen remains undetermined. No base-level quality is on record; no much larger clone is a single base apart.

Thawed PBMCs were FACS-sorted into unstimulated Tregs (CD4+CD25+CD127-), CD4+ non-Tregs (CD4+CD25-), CD4 cells and CD8 cells. Healthy control blood came either as purchased buffy coats or from healthy volunteers. Healthy control blood was processed by Ficoll density gradient to PBMCs and cryopreserved; patient PBMCs were collected before and after transplant. The sequencing input was CD4+ T cells from blood. The receptor was derived from a human donor in good health. This receptor chain uses TRBV11-3 and TRBJ2-4; a tentative D call is TRBD1 (5 bases match). The CDR3: CASSLYSQGLVAKNIQYF. Read as DNA, the sequence is TGTGCCAGCAGCTTATATAGCCAGGGCCTTGTTGCCAAAAACATTCAGTACTTC.